The 2 T cell receptor beta chains listed next were all sequenced from one sample in a study of blood T cell repertoires in COVID-19. Only in-frame clones appear in the TCRdb table, and some are missing; sequencing was by immunoSEQ multiplex PCR. The sample holds over 200,000 clones, more than 80% seen once. The sample comprised peripheral blood. Receptors originate from a man aged 25 to 40 with COVID-19, enrolled during active disease.

The chain recombines TRBV12-3 or TRBV12-4 with TRBJ2-4; a possible D gene is TRBD1 (6 bases). Trimming took 0 bases from V and 7 from J, leaving 7 bases between them. The CDR3 runs 13 residues. The CDR3 loop reads CASSLAGANIQYF. DNA of the CDR3: TGTGCCAGCAGTTTAGCGGGGGCGAACATTCAGTACTTC.

The V gene is TRBV28, the J gene TRBJ1-1, with TRBD1 matching over 10 bases. With V trimmed by 10 bases and J by 0 bases, 8 bases remained unmatched. The germline gives CDR1 MDHEN, CDR2 SYDVKM. This CDR3 has 15 amino acids. The chain's CDR3 is CAITGQGNMNTEAFF. DNA of the CDR3: TGTGCCATTACGGGACAGGGGAATATGAACACTGAAGCTTTCTTT.